This T cell receptor (beta chain) appears in the sequencing data of a study of cytomegalovirus exposure and HLA in healthy donors. Overall study results and limits: Cytomegalovirus association was listed for 150 to 200 TCR beta chains.

Repertoires were generated with immunoSEQ multiplex PCR, while TCRdb's copy carries only in-frame clones and drops some. The sample yields about 110,000 clones, roughly 90% seen once. About this clone: No antigen is known for it.

Material: PBMCs. This TCR was recovered from a woman aged 30 to 39 in good health and CMV-seropositive.

The CDR3 is CASSFSSYNSPLHF. The DNA of the CDR3 is TGTGCCAGCAGTTTTAGCTCCTATAATTCACCCCTCCACTTT. The chain has TRBV27 and TRBJ1-6; no clear D. The V gene's germline CDR1 is MNHEY and CDR2 SMNVEV (reference sequence). The CDR3 covers 14 residues. V dropped 3 bases and J dropped 0 bases, with 3 bases sitting between them.